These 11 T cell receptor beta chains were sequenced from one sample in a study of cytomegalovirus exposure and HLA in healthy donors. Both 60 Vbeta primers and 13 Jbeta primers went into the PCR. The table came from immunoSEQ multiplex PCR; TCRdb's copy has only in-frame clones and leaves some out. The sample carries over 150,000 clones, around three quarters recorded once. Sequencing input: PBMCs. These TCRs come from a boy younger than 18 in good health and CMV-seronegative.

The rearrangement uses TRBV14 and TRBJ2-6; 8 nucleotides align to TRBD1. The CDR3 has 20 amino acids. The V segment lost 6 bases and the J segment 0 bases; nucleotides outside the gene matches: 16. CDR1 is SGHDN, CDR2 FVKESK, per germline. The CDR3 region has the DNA TGTGCCAGCAGGGAAAAGCCGGGACAGGCCCGTTACTCTGGGGCCAACGTCCTGACTTTC. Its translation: CASREKPGQARYSGANVLTF.

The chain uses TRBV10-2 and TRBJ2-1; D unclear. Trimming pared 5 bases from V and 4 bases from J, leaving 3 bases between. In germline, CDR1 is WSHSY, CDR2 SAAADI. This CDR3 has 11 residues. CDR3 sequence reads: CASSRYNEQFF. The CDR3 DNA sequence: TGCGCCAGCAGTCGGTACAATGAGCAGTTCTTC.

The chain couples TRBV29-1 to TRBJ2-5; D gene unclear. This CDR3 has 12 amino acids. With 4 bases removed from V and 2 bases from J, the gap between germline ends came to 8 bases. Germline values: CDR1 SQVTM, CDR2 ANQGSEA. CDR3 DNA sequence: TGCAGCGTTGGGGCAGCTCAAGAGACCCAGTACTTC. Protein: CSVGAAQETQYF.

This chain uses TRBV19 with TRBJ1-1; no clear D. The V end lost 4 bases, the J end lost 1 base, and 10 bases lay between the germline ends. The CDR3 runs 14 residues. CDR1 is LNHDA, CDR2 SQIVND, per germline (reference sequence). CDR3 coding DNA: TGTGCCAGTAGTAGTAGGAGGTCGAACACTGAAGCTTTCTTT. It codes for CASSSRRSNTEAFF.

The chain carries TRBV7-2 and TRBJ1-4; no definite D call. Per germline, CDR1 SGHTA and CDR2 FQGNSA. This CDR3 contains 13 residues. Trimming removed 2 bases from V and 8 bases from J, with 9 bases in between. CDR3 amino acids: CASSLTRGEKLFF. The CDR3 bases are TGTGCCAGCAGCTTAACCCGGGGAGAAAAACTGTTTTTT.

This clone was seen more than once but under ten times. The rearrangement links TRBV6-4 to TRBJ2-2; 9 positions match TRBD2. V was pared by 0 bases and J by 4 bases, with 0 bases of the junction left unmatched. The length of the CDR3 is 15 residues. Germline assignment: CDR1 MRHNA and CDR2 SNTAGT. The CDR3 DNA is TGTGCCAGCAGTGACTCTAGCGGGGGCACCGGGGAGCTGTTTTTT. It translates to CASSDSSGGTGELFF.

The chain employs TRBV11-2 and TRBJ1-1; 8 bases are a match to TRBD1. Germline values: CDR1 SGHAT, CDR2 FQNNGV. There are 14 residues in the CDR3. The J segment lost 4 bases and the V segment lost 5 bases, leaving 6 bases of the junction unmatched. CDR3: CASSAGGYGTEAFF. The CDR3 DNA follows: TGTGCCAGCAGCGCAGGGGGCTATGGCACTGAAGCTTTCTTT.

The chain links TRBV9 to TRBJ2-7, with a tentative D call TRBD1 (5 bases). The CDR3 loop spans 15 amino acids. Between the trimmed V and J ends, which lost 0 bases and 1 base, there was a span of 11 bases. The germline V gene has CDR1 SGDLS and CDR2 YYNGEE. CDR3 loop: CASSVAVGLSYEQYF. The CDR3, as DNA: TGTGCCAGCAGCGTAGCGGTGGGGCTGTCCTACGAGCAGTACTTC. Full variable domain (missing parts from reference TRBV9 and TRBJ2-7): DSGVTQTPKHLITATGQRVTLRCSPRSGDLSVYWYQQSLDQGLQFLIQYYNGEERAKGNILERFSAQQFPDLHSELNLSSLELGDSALYFCASSVAVGLSYEQYFGPGTRLTVT.

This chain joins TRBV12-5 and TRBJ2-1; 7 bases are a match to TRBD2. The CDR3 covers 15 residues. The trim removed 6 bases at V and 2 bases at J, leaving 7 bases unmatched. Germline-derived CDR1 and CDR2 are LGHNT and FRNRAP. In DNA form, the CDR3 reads TGTGCTAGTGGCGGGAGGACGATCCCCTACAATGAGCAGTTCTTC. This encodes CASGGRTIPYNEQFF.

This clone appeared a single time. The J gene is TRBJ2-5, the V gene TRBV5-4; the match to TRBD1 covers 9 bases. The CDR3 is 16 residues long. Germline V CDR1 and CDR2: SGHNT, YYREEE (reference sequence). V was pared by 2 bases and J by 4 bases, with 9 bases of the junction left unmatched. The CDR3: CASSFLDRGSGETQYF. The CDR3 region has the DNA TGTGCCAGCAGCTTCCTGGACAGGGGAAGTGGAGAGACCCAGTACTTC.

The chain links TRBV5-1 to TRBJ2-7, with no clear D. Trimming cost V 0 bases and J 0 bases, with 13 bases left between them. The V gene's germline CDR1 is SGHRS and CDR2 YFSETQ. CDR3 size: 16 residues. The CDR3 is CASSLGYSSLSYEQYF. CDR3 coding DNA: TGCGCCAGCAGCTTGGGTTACAGCTCCCTCTCCTACGAGCAGTACTTC. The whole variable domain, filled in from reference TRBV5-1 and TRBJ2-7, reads KAGVTQTPRYLIKTRGQQVTLSCSPISGHRSVSWYQQTPGQGLQFLFEYFSETQRNKGNFPGRFSGRQFSNSRSEMNVSTLELGDSALYLCASSLGYSSLSYEQYFGPGTRLTVT.